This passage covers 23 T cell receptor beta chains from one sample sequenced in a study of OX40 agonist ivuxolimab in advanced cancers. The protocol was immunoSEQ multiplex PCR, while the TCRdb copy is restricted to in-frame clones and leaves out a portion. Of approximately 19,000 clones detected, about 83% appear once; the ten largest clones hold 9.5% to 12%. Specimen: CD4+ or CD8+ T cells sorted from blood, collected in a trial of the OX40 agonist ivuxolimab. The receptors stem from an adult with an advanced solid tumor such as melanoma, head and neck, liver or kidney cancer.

The CDR3 DNA follows: TGTGCCAGCAGCTCGAGAACCCACACTGAAGCTTTCTTT. It specifies CASSSRTHTEAFF. The chain couples TRBV7-2 to TRBJ1-1; D not certain. V lost 4 bases and J lost 3, with 9 bases in between. CDR3 size: 13 residues. Germline V gene sequence: CDR1 SGHTA, CDR2 FQGNSA.

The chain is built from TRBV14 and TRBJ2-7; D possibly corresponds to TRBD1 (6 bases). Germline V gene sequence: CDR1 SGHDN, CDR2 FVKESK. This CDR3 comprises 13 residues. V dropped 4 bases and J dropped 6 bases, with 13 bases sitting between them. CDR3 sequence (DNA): TGTGCCAGCAGCCGGTGGCAGGGGAGCGAGCAGTACTTC. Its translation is CASSRWQGSEQYF.

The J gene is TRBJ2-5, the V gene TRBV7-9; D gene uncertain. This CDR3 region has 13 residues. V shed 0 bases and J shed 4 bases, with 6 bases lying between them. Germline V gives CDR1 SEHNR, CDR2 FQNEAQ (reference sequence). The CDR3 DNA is TGTGCCAGCAGCTTAGCCCTGGTAGAGACCCAGTACTTC. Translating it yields CASSLALVETQYF. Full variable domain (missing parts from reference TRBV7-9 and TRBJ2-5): DTGVSQNPRHKITKRGQNVTFRCDPISEHNRLYWYRQTLGQGPEFLTYFQNEAQLEKSRLLSDRFSAERPKGSFSTLEIQRTEQGDSAMYLCASSLALVETQYFGPGTRLLVL.

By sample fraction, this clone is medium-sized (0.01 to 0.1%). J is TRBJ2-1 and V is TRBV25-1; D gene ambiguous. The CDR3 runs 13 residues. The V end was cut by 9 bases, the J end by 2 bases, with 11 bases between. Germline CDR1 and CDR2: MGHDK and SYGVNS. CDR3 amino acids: CASEPPAYNEQFF. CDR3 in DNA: TGTGCCAGTGAACCTCCGGCCTACAATGAGCAGTTCTTC.

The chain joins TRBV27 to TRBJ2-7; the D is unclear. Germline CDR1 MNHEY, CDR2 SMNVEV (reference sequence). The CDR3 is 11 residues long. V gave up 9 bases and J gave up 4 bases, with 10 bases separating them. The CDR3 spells CASGLTYEQYF. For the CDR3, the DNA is TGTGCCAGTGGGCTGACTTACGAGCAGTACTTC.

The chain's CDR3 is CASSLWDRGSREQYF. The DNA of the CDR3 is TGTGCCAGCAGCTTGTGGGACAGGGGTTCGCGCGAGCAGTACTTC. This chain links TRBV5-5 with TRBJ2-7; 10 bases line up with TRBD1. Germline V CDR1 and CDR2: SGHKS, YYEKEE (reference sequence). The length of the CDR3 is 15 residues. The trim removed 1 base at V and 6 bases at J, leaving 7 bases unmatched.

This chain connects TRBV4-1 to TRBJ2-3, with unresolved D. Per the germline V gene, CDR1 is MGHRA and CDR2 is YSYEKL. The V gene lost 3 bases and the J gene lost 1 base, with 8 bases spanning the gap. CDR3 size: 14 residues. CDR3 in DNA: TGCGCCAGCAGCCAGAGCATAGGCACAGATACGCAGTATTTT. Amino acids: CASSQSIGTDTQYF.

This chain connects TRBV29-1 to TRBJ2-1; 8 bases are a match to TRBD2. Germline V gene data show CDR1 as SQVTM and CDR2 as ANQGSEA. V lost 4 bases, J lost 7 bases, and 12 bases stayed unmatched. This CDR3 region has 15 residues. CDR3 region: CSVVYREGLMNEQFF. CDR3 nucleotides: TGCAGCGTTGTGTATCGGGAGGGCCTCATGAATGAGCAGTTCTTC.

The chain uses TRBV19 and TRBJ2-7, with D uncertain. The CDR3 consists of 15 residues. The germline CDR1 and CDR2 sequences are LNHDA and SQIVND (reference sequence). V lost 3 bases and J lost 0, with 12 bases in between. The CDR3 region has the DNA TGTGCCAGTAGTATCGGGCTGACGAGCTCCTACGAGCAGTACTTC. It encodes CASSIGLTSSYEQYF.

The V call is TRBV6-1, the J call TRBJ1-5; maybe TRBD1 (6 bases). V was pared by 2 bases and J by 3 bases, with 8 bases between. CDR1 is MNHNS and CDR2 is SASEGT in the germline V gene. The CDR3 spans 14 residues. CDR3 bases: TGTGCCAGCAGTGAACAGGGGTTCAATCAGCCCCAGCATTTT. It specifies CASSEQGFNQPQHF.

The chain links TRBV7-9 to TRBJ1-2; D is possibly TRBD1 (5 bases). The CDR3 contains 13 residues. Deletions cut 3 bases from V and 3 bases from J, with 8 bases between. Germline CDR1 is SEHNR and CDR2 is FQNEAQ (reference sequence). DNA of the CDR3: TGTGCCAGCAGCTTGCGGGGCTACTATGGCTACACCTTC. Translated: CASSLRGYYGYTF.

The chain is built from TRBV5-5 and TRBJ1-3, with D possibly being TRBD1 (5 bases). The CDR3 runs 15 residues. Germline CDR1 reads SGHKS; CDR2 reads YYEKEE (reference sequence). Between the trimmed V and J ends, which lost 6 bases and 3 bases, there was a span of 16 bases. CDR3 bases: TGTGCCAGCAAAGCAAGCGCAGGGCATGGAAACACCATATATTTT. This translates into CASKASAGHGNTIYF. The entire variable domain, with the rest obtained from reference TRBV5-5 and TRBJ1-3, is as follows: DAGVTQSPTHLIKTRGQQVTLRCSPISGHKSVSWYQQVLGQGPQFIFQYYEKEERGRGNFPDRFSARQFPNYSSELNVNALLLGDSALYLCASKASAGHGNTIYFGEGSWLTVV.

The CDR3 loop is CAISESTGPGGTQHF. The CDR3 region has the DNA TGTGCCATCAGTGAGTCGACAGGACCCGGGGGGACCCAGCATTTT. This chain connects TRBV10-3 to TRBJ1-5, with D maybe TRBD1 (6 bases). The CDR3 spans 15 residues. V lost 0 bases and J 11 bases, leaving 17 bases between the germline ends. CDR1 is ENHRY, CDR2 SYGVKD, per germline.

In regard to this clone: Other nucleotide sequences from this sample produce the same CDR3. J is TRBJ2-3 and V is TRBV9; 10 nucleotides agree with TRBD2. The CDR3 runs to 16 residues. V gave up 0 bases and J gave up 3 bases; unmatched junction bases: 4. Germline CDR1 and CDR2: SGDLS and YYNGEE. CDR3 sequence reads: CASSVGGSGRTDTQYF. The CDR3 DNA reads TGTGCCAGCAGCGTAGGGGGTAGCGGGAGGACAGATACGCAGTATTTT.

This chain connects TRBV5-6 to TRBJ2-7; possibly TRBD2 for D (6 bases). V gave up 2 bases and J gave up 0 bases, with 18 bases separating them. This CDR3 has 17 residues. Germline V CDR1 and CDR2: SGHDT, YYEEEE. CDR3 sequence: CASSFSSRLAVSYEQYF. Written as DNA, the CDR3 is TGTGCCAGCAGCTTCTCGTCTCGCTTAGCGGTCTCCTACGAGCAGTACTTC.

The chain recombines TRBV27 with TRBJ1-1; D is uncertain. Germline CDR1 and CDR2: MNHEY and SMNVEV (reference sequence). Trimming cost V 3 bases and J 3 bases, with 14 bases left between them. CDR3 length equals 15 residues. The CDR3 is CASSFHITGDTEAFF. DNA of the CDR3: TGTGCCAGCAGTTTTCACATTACTGGGGACACTGAAGCTTTCTTT.

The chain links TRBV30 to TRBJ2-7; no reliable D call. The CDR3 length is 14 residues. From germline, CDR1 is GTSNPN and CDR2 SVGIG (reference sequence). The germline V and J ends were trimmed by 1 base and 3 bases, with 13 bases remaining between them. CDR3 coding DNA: TGTGCCTGGAGTGCCCGACCCCCGTACTACGAGCAGTACTTC. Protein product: CAWSARPPYYEQYF. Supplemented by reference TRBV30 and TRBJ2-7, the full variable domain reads SQTIHQWPATLVQPVGSPLSLECTVEGTSNPNLYWYRQAAGRGLQLLFYSVGIGQISSEVPQNLSASRPQDRQFILSSKKLLLSDSGFYLCAWSARPPYYEQYFGPGTRLTVT.

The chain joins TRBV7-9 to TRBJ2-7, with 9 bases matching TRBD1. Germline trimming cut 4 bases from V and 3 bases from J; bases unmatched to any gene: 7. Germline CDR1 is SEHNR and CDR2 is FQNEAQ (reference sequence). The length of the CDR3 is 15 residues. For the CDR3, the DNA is TGTGCCAGCAGCTCTTCCGGGACAGGGAACTACGAGCAGTACTTC. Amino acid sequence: CASSSSGTGNYEQYF.

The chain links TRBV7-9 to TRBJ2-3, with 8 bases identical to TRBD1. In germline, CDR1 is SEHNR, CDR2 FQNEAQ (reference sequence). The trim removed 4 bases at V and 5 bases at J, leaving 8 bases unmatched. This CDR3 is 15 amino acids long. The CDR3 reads CASSSDREVKDTQYF. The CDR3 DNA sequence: TGTGCCAGCAGCTCGGACAGGGAGGTGAAAGATACGCAGTATTTT.

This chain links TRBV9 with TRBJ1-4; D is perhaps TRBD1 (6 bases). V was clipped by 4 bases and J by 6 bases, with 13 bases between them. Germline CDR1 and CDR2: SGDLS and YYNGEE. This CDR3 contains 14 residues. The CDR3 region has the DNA TGTGCCAGCAGCCCCCCGGAGGGGGATGAAAAACTGTTTTTT. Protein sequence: CASSPPEGDEKLFF. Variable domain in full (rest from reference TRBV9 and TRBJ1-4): DSGVTQTPKHLITATGQRVTLRCSPRSGDLSVYWYQQSLDQGLQFLIQYYNGEERAKGNILERFSAQQFPDLHSELNLSSLELGDSALYFCASSPPEGDEKLFFGSGTQLSVL.

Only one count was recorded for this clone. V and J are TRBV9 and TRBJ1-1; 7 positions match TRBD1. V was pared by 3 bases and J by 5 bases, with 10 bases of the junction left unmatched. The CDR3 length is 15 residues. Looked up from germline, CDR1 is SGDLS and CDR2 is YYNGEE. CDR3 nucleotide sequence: TGTGCCAGCAGCGCCCGACAGGGTACGGCGACTGAAGCTTTCTTT. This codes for CASSARQGTATEAFF.

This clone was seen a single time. This chain's CDR3 is CASSSPRLSGSGFSYEQYF. CDR3 sequence (DNA): TGTGCCAGCAGTTCCCCACGACTCTCGGGAAGCGGTTTCTCCTACGAGCAGTACTTC. This chain connects TRBV28 to TRBJ2-7, with D possibly matching TRBD2 (5 bases). The CDR3 has 19 amino acids. Per the germline V gene, CDR1 is MDHEN and CDR2 is SYDVKM. Trimming shortened V by 4 bases and J by 0 bases, and 25 bases separated the two germline ends.

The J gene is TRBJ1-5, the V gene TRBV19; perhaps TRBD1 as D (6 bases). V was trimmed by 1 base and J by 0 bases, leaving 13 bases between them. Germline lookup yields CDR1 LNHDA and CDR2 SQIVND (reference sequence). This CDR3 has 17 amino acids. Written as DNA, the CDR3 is TGTGCCAGTAGTATAGCATCAGGGGCGCATAGCAATCAGCCCCAGCATTTT. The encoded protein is CASSIASGAHSNQPQHF.